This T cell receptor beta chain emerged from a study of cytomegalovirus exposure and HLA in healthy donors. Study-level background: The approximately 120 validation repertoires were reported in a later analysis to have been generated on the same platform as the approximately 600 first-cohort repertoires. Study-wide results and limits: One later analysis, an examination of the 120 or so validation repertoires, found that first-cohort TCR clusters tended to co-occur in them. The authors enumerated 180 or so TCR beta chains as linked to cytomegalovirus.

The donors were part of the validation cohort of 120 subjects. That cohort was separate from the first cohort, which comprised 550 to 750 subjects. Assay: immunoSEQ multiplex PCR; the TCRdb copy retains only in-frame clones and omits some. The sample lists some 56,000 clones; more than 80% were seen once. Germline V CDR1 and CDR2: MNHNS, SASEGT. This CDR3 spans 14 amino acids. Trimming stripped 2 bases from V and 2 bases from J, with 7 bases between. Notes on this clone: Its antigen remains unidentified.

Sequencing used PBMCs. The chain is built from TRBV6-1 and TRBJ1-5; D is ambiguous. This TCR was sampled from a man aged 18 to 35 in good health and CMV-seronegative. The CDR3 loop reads CASSERRGNQPQHF. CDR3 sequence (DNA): TGTGCCAGCAGTGAACGGAGGGGCAATCAGCCCCAGCATTTT.